Listed here are 9 T cell receptor beta chains from one sample, sequenced in a study of T cells in Graves' hyperthyroidism and ophthalmopathy. Amplification yielded TCR beta CDR3 regions, with RNA transcripts as the source. When the TCR CDR3 underwent first-round RT-PCR, the HTBI primer set was used. Each CDR3 protein is one row after TCRdb ran MiXCR on the multiplex PCR reads. The table lists roughly 380,000 distinct CDR3 sequences, 15% to 20% of them singletons, with around 15% in the top ten. Sequenced material: blood. The receptors come from a woman in her thirties or forties with Graves' ophthalmopathy.

The chain recombines TRBV11-2 with TRBJ2-5, with 8 bases aligning to TRBD2. The J segment lost 5 bases and the V segment lost 5 bases, leaving 19 bases of the junction unmatched. In germline, CDR1 is SGHAT, CDR2 FQNNGV. The CDR3 totals 18 residues. The CDR3, as DNA: TGTGCCAGCAGCACCACTGCTCTAGGCGGACTAGCTTGGGAGACCCAGTACTTC. Its protein product is CASSTTALGGLAWETQYF.

This clonotype was seen many times. The rearrangement links TRBV12-5 to TRBJ2-7, with D possibly matching TRBD2 (6 bases). The CDR3 has 15 amino acids. Per the germline V gene, CDR1 is LGHNT and CDR2 is FRNRAP. V was clipped by 2 bases and J by 5 bases, with 16 bases between them. In DNA form, the CDR3 reads TGTGCTAGTGGTTTGAGCTCGAATTGGGGGGACGAGCAGTACTTC. Translation gives CASGLSSNWGDEQYF.

This clonotype was recorded at least ten times. The chain carries TRBV6-1 and TRBJ1-1; unclear D gene. V lost 6 bases and J 4 bases, leaving 12 bases between the germline ends. Germline lookup yields CDR1 MNHNS and CDR2 SASEGT. The CDR3 length is 13 residues. In DNA, the CDR3 is TGTGCCAGCAGCAGATTGATCAGCACTGAAGCTTTCTTT. This sequence encodes CASSRLISTEAFF.

V usage is TRBV6-1 and J usage is TRBJ2-2; no definite D call. Germline-derived CDR1 and CDR2 are MNHNS and SASEGT. V was clipped by 0 bases and J by 2 bases, with 19 bases between them. The CDR3 sequence is 19 residues long. This CDR3 reads CASSEAVAGYVLNTGELFF. For the CDR3, the DNA is TGTGCCAGCAGTGAAGCCGTAGCAGGTTATGTACTAAACACCGGGGAGCTGTTTTTT.

With regard to this clonotype: Since a much larger clone is just one base distant, this may be a read error. The genes are TRBV20-1 and TRBJ2-1; 9 bases agree with TRBD2. CDR1 and CDR2 from the germline V gene are DFQATT and SNEGSKA (reference sequence). The CDR3 is 14 amino acids. CDR3 sequence: CSARELAGREERFF. The CDR3 DNA is TGCAGTGCCCGGGAGCTAGCGGGGAGGGAAGAGCGGTTCTTC.

Ten or more counts support this clonotype. The chain uses TRBV12-3 or TRBV12-4 and TRBJ1-3; 7 nucleotides match TRBD1. The CDR3 sequence is 19 residues long. The ends lost 4 bases at V and 0 bases at J; junction bases unmatched: 15. The CDR3 bases are TGTGCCAGCAGTTCCATCAGGGGTAGGGGGCAGGACTCTGGAAACACCATATATTTT. Translated: CASSSIRGRGQDSGNTIYF.

This clonotype turned up a few times. V is TRBV12-5 and J is TRBJ2-2; D unclear. V lost 6 bases to trimming and J lost 2 bases, with 19 bases between them. Germline lookup yields CDR1 LGHNT and CDR2 FRNRAP. The CDR3 extends over 17 amino acids. The CDR3: CASGPPGYTTNTGELFF. For the CDR3, the DNA is TGTGCTAGTGGCCCCCCTGGGTACACCACTAACACCGGGGAGCTGTTTTTT.

This clonotype was counted at least ten times. The rearrangement joins TRBV20-1 to TRBJ2-7; D may be TRBD2 (5 bases). V was clipped by 0 bases and J by 0 bases, with 12 bases between them. The length of the CDR3 is 15 residues. The germline CDR1 and CDR2 sequences are DFQATT and SNEGSKA (reference sequence). The CDR3 spells CSARDMAGPSYEQYF. CDR3 in DNA: TGCAGTGCTAGAGATATGGCGGGCCCCTCCTACGAGCAGTACTTC.

This clonotype showed up many times. The J gene is TRBJ2-7, the V gene TRBV19; D gene uncertain. This CDR3 is 13 amino acids long. Germline assignment: CDR1 LNHDA and CDR2 SQIVND (reference sequence). With 7 bases removed from V and 0 bases from J, the gap between germline ends came to 10 bases. The CDR3 coding sequence is TGTGCCAGTAACCATCAGCACTCCTACGAGCAGTACTTC. It specifies CASNHQHSYEQYF.